One sample yielded the 23 T cell receptor beta chains listed below, sequenced in a study of T cell responses to AZD1222 COVID-19 vaccine. Generated by immunoSEQ multiplex PCR, the TCRdb table keeps only in-frame clones and is missing some. The sample yields about 150,000 clones, roughly nine tenths seen once. The sample was peripheral blood, taken 28 days after the second AZD1222 dose. These receptors originate from an adult who received the AZD1222 COVID-19 vaccine.

This chain uses TRBV3-1 (or the pseudogene TRBV3-2) with TRBJ2-7, with a weak D call TRBD1 (6 bases). Germline lookup yields CDR1 LGHDT and CDR2 YNNKEL (reference sequence). Trimming removed 0 bases from V and 1 base from J, with 19 bases in between. This CDR3 has 18 residues. This chain's CDR3 is CASSQERAGDPLSYEQYF. CDR3 coding DNA: TGTGCCAGCAGCCAAGAGCGGGCAGGGGACCCACTATCCTACGAGCAGTACTTC.

The rearrangement joins TRBV9 to TRBJ2-7; possible D gene TRBD1, 6 bases. CDR1 is SGDLS, CDR2 YYNGEE, per germline. The CDR3 has 14 residues. Deletions cut 0 bases from V and 5 bases from J, with 12 bases between. The CDR3 DNA sequence: TGTGCCAGCAGCGTAGGAGGGACAAGCCACGAGCAGTACTTC. It is translated as CASSVGGTSHEQYF.

This sequence joins TRBV28 and TRBJ1-6; D is unclear. The CDR3 sequence is 13 residues long. V shed 2 bases and J shed 9 bases, with 8 bases lying between them. CDR1 is MDHEN and CDR2 is SYDVKM in the germline V gene. CDR3 bases: TGTGCCAGCAGTTTACAAGTCCCTTCACCCCTCCACTTT. This sequence encodes CASSLQVPSPLHF.

The chain links TRBV4-1 to TRBJ1-1; weak D call: TRBD1 (5 bases). The CDR3 totals 16 residues. Germline lookup yields CDR1 MGHRA and CDR2 YSYEKL. V dropped 0 bases and J dropped 1 base, with 12 bases sitting between them. The CDR3 region has the DNA TGCGCCAGCAGCCAAGACCGCGGGGCCGGGAACACTGAAGCTTTCTTT. Its protein product is CASSQDRGAGNTEAFF.

CDR3 coding DNA: TGTGCCAGCAGTTACCCTACGTCGGGCGGGTATGGCTACACCTTC. Encoded protein: CASSYPTSGGYGYTF. V is TRBV6-5 and J is TRBJ1-2; D is uncertain. The germline CDR1 and CDR2 sequences are MNHEY and SVGAGI. The CDR3 is 15 amino acids. V lost 2 bases to trimming and J lost 5 bases, with 15 bases between them.

V usage is TRBV6-5 and J usage is TRBJ1-2; maybe TRBD1 (6 bases). From germline, CDR1 is MNHEY and CDR2 SVGAGI. CDR3 length: 16 amino acids. Trimming stripped 3 bases from V and 4 bases from J, with 18 bases between. The DNA for the CDR3 is TGTGCCAGCAGTTATTTTGGGGGGCTGGGATTCTATGGCTACACCTTC. The encoded protein is CASSYFGGLGFYGYTF.

This rearrangement joins TRBV10-2 to TRBJ2-1; possible D gene TRBD2, 5 bases. The V end lost 8 bases, the J end lost 8 bases, and 13 bases lay between the germline ends. Germline V CDR1 and CDR2: WSHSY, SAAADI. This CDR3 has 12 amino acids. The CDR3 DNA follows: TGCGCCAGCGGGAGCTCTGGAGATGAGCAGTTCTTC. As protein: CASGSSGDEQFF.

The chain couples TRBV11-2 to TRBJ1-2, with a tentative D call TRBD1 (6 bases). There are 16 residues in the CDR3. Trimming stripped 1 base from V and 3 bases from J, with 15 bases between. Germline CDR1 is SGHAT and CDR2 is FQNNGV. CDR3: CASSLGRTGIDYGYTF. The CDR3 nucleotides are TGTGCCAGCAGCTTAGGCCGTACAGGGATTGACTATGGCTACACCTTC.

The rearrangement uses TRBV30 and TRBJ1-3; perhaps TRBD1 as D (5 bases). The CDR3 extends over 14 amino acids. V was cut by 4 bases and J by 4 bases, with 14 bases left in between. The germline CDR1 and CDR2 sequences are GTSNPN and SVGIG (reference sequence). CDR3 region: CAWNIGTRGNTIYF. CDR3 sequence (DNA): TGTGCCTGGAATATAGGGACTAGGGGAAACACCATATATTTT.

This chain uses TRBV6-7 with TRBJ2-1; 11 positions agree with TRBD2. TRBV6-7 carries the ORF label, with uncertain function. Germline trimming cut 2 bases from V and 6 bases from J; bases unmatched to any gene: 3. The CDR3 is 15 residues long. DNA for the CDR3: TGTGCCAGCAGTTACGTTAGCGGGAGGGCCAATGAGCAGTTCTTC. Its translation: CASSYVSGRANEQFF.

The CDR3 DNA follows: TGTGCCAGCAGCCCACGGGACAGGACCTACGAGCAGTACTTC. Translated, it gives CASSPRDRTYEQYF. The V gene is TRBV7-9, the J gene TRBJ2-7; 8 bases are a match to TRBD1. Trimming at V came to 5 bases and at J to 2 bases, leaving 5 bases not matched to a gene. Germline V gene data show CDR1 as SEHNR and CDR2 as FQNEAQ (reference sequence). The CDR3 consists of 14 residues.

The chain employs TRBV28 and TRBJ2-1, with D unclear. The CDR3 is made up of 12 amino acids. The V gene lost 8 bases and the J gene lost 3 bases, with 8 bases spanning the gap. Germline CDR1 and CDR2: MDHEN and SYDVKM. This CDR3 reads CASFRSYNEQFF. As DNA, the CDR3 is TGTGCCAGCTTCAGGAGCTACAATGAGCAGTTCTTC.

The chain employs TRBV5-1 and TRBJ1-2, with 9 positions matching TRBD1. Germline-derived CDR1 and CDR2 are SGHRS and YFSETQ. V dropped 1 base and J dropped 3; count of bases not matched to a gene: 7. This CDR3 spans 16 amino acids. The CDR3 protein is CASSLTGTGNDYGYTF. The CDR3 DNA sequence: TGCGCCAGCAGCTTGACCGGGACAGGGAATGACTATGGCTACACCTTC.

The chain is built from TRBV5-4 and TRBJ2-7; maybe TRBD2 (5 bases). Germline values: CDR1 SGHNT, CDR2 YYREEE (reference sequence). This CDR3 is 14 amino acids long. The germline V and J ends were trimmed by 0 bases and 4 bases, with 11 bases remaining between them. The CDR3: CASSLGSRAYEQYF. The CDR3 coding sequence is TGTGCCAGCAGCTTGGGTTCGCGGGCATACGAGCAGTACTTC.

This sequence joins TRBV18 and TRBJ2-2, with D perhaps given as TRBD1 or TRBD2 (6 bases each). Germline assignment: CDR1 KGHSH and CDR2 LQKENI. This CDR3 region has 15 residues. V dropped 2 bases and J dropped 3 bases, with 10 bases sitting between them. CDR3 protein: CASSPMGGDTGELFF. CDR3 coding DNA: TGTGCCAGCTCACCAATGGGGGGCGACACCGGGGAGCTGTTTTTT.

The V gene is TRBV7-9, the J gene TRBJ1-2; TRBD1 might be the D (6 bases). V was clipped by 5 bases and J by 8 bases, with 15 bases between them. Germline CDR1 and CDR2: SEHNR and FQNEAQ (reference sequence). The CDR3 is 13 amino acids. DNA for the CDR3: TGTGCCAGCAGCACTATACGGACAGACGGCTACACCTTC. Its protein product is CASSTIRTDGYTF.

The rearrangement joins TRBV3-1 (or the pseudogene TRBV3-2) to TRBJ1-4, with D perhaps TRBD1 (6 bases). There are 14 residues in the CDR3. The germline V gene has CDR1 LGHDT and CDR2 YNNKEL (reference sequence). The V end lost 2 bases, the J end lost 10 bases, and 14 bases lay between the germline ends. The CDR3 here is CASSQSRQVGKLFF. For the CDR3, the DNA is TGTGCCAGCAGCCAATCCAGACAGGTTGGAAAACTGTTTTTT.

The chain carries TRBV6-5 and TRBJ1-4; unclear D gene. V gave up 5 bases and J gave up 8 bases, with 6 bases separating them. Looked up from germline, CDR1 is MNHEY and CDR2 is SVGAGI. The CDR3 consists of 11 residues. In DNA, the CDR3 is TGTGCCAGCAGTAACGGGGAAAAACTGTTTTTT. It encodes CASSNGEKLFF.

The chain has TRBV18 and TRBJ2-7; D perhaps matches TRBD1 (6 bases). Looked up from germline, CDR1 is KGHSH and CDR2 is LQKENI. The CDR3 length is 15 residues. V was pared by 3 bases and J by 5 bases, with 17 bases between. Written as DNA, the CDR3 is TGTGCCAGCTCACCGACCGGGACAAACCTCCACGAGCAGTACTTC. Its translation: CASSPTGTNLHEQYF.

The V gene is TRBV24-1, the J gene TRBJ1-2; D is unclear. The CDR3 runs to 13 residues. Trimming took 9 bases from V and 4 from J, leaving 14 bases between them. Germline lookup yields CDR1 KGHDR and CDR2 SFDVKD. CDR3 residues: CATAARSFYGYTF. The CDR3 region has the DNA TGTGCCACCGCGGCCCGTAGTTTCTATGGCTACACCTTC.

The chain combines TRBV19 with TRBJ2-2; D gene unclear. V lost 7 bases to trimming and J lost 2 bases, with 8 bases between them. The CDR3 sequence is 13 residues long. CDR1 LNHDA and CDR2 SQIVND come from the germline V gene (reference sequence). The CDR3 DNA sequence: TGTGCCAGTACCTTGGTTAACACCGGGGAGCTGTTTTTT. Residues: CASTLVNTGELFF.

The V and J genes are TRBV28 and TRBJ1-1; 7 bases agree with TRBD1. The V gene's germline CDR1 is MDHEN and CDR2 SYDVKM. After removal of 10 bases from V and 3 bases from J, the junction contained 11 bases not matched to a gene. The CDR3 length is 14 residues. CDR3 sequence reads: CATTSVQGDTEAFF. Written as DNA, the CDR3 is TGTGCCACCACGTCCGTTCAGGGGGACACTGAAGCTTTCTTT.

This clone has more than one count but fewer than ten. The chain couples TRBV5-5 to TRBJ1-2; the D is unclear. The V gene's germline CDR1 is SGHKS and CDR2 YYEKEE (reference sequence). The CDR3 length is 13 residues. V was shortened by 4 bases and J by 5 bases, with 12 bases between the two germline ends. This CDR3 reads CASSPLGSYGYTF. The CDR3 coding sequence is TGTGCCAGCAGCCCCCTCGGGTCTTATGGCTACACCTTC.